A single sample is the source of the 8 T cell receptor beta chains below, sequenced in a study of T cell responses to AZD1222 COVID-19 vaccine (dated by TCRdb to the early 2020s). The sample's time point label, decoded: baseline before first vaccination. Libraries were built with the immunoSEQ multiplex PCR assay. TCRdb obtained this table from immuneACCESS and retained in-frame rearrangements with V and J assigned. These tables miss some clones; where compared with another copy, unresolved V genes account for less than half of the shortfall, and the remainder is unexplained. This sample holds about 120,000 clones; more than 85% were observed only once. The ten biggest clones cover 7.5% of the sample. The sequencing here drew on peripheral blood, taken on day 0 of AZD1222 vaccination. The source is an adult in good health.

The rearrangement uses TRBV5-1 and TRBJ2-2; tentative D call: TRBD1 (5 bases). Germline CDR1 is SGHRS and CDR2 is YFSETQ. The ends were cut back, 4 bases at V and 4 bases at J, with 14 bases in the middle. The CDR3 length is 15 residues. CDR3 bases: TGCGCCAGCAGCAATCAGGGTTTAGGCACCGGGGAGCTGTTTTTT. This translates into CASSNQGLGTGELFF.

The chain carries TRBV28 and TRBJ2-7; D uncertain. The CDR3 loop spans 13 amino acids. Trimming took off 4 bases at V and 4 bases at J, with 11 bases between the two ends. Germline CDR1 is MDHEN and CDR2 is SYDVKM. CDR3 sequence (DNA): TGTGCCAGCAGTTCGGGCCTTAATTACGAGCAGTACTTC. Translating gives CASSSGLNYEQYF.

In DNA, the CDR3 is TGTGCCAGCAGCCAAGTGGGTCCCAAAGCAGGGTCTCCCTCAACTAATGAAAAACTGTTTTTT. As protein: CASSQVGPKAGSPSTNEKLFF. The chain joins TRBV4-2 to TRBJ1-4; a possible D gene is TRBD1 (5 bases). Between the trimmed V and J ends, which lost 1 base and 0 bases, there was a span of 24 bases. The CDR3 has 21 amino acids. Looked up from germline, CDR1 is LGHNA and CDR2 is YNFKEQ.

This clone was observed a single time. The chain links TRBV19 to TRBJ1-1; D might be TRBD1 (5 bases). V gave up 4 bases and J gave up 2 bases, with 14 bases separating them. The CDR3 extends over 15 amino acids. Germline values: CDR1 LNHDA, CDR2 SQIVND (reference sequence). Here the CDR3 DNA reads TGTGCCAGTAGTACCCTGACAGCGATAAACACTGAAGCTTTCTTT. The encoded protein is CASSTLTAINTEAFF.

J is TRBJ2-5 and V is TRBV27; unclear D gene. Germline assignment: CDR1 MNHEY and CDR2 SMNVEV (reference sequence). The V end was cut by 4 bases, the J end by 9 bases, with 12 bases between. The CDR3 spans 12 residues. In DNA, the CDR3 is TGTGCCAGCAGTTCTGACCGGTTGCCCCAGTACTTC. This codes for CASSSDRLPQYF.

Note on this clone: At the DNA level, this CDR3 is encoded by other sequences in the same sample as well. The CDR3 sequence is CSAQQGYEQYF. Written as DNA, the CDR3 is TGCAGTGCTCAACAGGGTTACGAGCAGTACTTC. This sequence joins TRBV20-1 and TRBJ2-7; D is perhaps TRBD1 (6 bases). The CDR3 has 11 amino acids. CDR1 and CDR2 from the germline V gene are DFQATT and SNEGSKA (reference sequence). V was pared by 5 bases and J by 4 bases, with 9 bases between.

The CDR3 coding sequence is TGTGCCAGCAGTCCGAGAGAAAAACTGTTTTTT. Protein sequence: CASSPREKLFF. This chain uses TRBV25-1 with TRBJ1-4; unclear D gene. The germline V gene has CDR1 MGHDK and CDR2 SYGVNS. This CDR3 spans 11 amino acids. Trimming removed 5 bases at V and 8 bases at J, with 6 bases between.

The chain links TRBV5-6 to TRBJ2-5, with 8 bases aligning to TRBD1. With 3 bases clipped from V and 3 bases from J, the junction kept 10 bases outside the gene matches. CDR3 length: 16 amino acids. Germline CDR1 reads SGHDT; CDR2 reads YYEEEE. The CDR3 sequence: CASSSPDRDDEETQYF. CDR3 sequence (DNA): TGTGCCAGCAGCTCCCCGGACAGGGATGATGAAGAGACCCAGTACTTC.